The 17 T cell receptor beta chains in this list originate from one sample, sequenced in a study of immune evolution from preneoplasia to lung adenocarcinoma. Only in-frame clones appear in the TCRdb table, and some are missing; sequencing was by immunoSEQ multiplex PCR. The sample includes nearly 5,000 clones, under 80% seen only once; the top ten take roughly 11%. The sample consisted of FFPE minimally invasive lung adenocarcinoma tissue. The origin of the receptors is a person aged 70 to 80 with lung adenocarcinoma.

The genes are TRBV5-4 and TRBJ2-3; no reliable D call. Germline loops: CDR1 SGHNT, CDR2 YYREEE (reference sequence). Trimming cost V 5 bases and J 0 bases, with 10 bases left between them. CDR3 length: 14 residues. The CDR3: CASSWSDSTDTQYF. DNA of the CDR3: TGTGCCAGCAGTTGGAGCGACAGCACAGATACGCAGTATTTT.

This chain links TRBV5-4 with TRBJ2-3, with D possibly being TRBD2 (5 bases). The CDR3 spans 15 residues. V lost 5 bases to trimming and J lost 1 base, with 14 bases between them. From germline, CDR1 is SGHNT and CDR2 YYREEE (reference sequence). CDR3 coding DNA: TGTGCCAGCAGTCTTCGGAACGGGGGCACAGATACGCAGTATTTT. This sequence encodes CASSLRNGGTDTQYF. Drawing the rest from reference TRBV5-4 and TRBJ2-3, the complete variable domain is ETGVTQSPTHLIKTRGQQVTLRCSSQSGHNTVSWYQQALGQGPQFIFQYYREEENGRGNFPPRFSGLQFPNYSSELNVNALELDDSALYLCASSLRNGGTDTQYFGPGTRLTVL.

The V and J genes are TRBV27 and TRBJ2-3, with a weak D call TRBD1 (6 bases). The CDR3 extends over 14 amino acids. Germline CDR1 reads MNHEY; CDR2 reads SMNVEV (reference sequence). Trimming took off 6 bases at V and 5 bases at J, with 15 bases between the two ends. As DNA, the CDR3 is TGTGCCAGCAGCAATGGGGGCTTCAGAGATACGCAGTATTTT. It specifies CASSNGGFRDTQYF.

The gene calls are TRBV7-3 and TRBJ2-7; D is perhaps TRBD2 (6 bases). V dropped 1 base and J dropped 3 bases, with 16 bases sitting between them. CDR1 SGHTA and CDR2 FQGTGA come from the germline V gene. The CDR3 runs to 16 residues. The CDR3 DNA follows: TGTGCCAGCAGCTTAAGGCCCCCGGGAGATGTCTACGAGCAGTACTTC. This codes for CASSLRPPGDVYEQYF.

This clone showed up just a few times. The rearrangement uses TRBV30 and TRBJ2-3; D ambiguous. Germline lookup yields CDR1 GTSNPN and CDR2 SVGIG (reference sequence). The CDR3 sequence is 16 residues long. Trimming took 0 bases from V and 0 from J, leaving 13 bases between them. The CDR3 spells CAWSVIGLTSTDTQYF. In nucleotides, the CDR3 is TGTGCCTGGAGTGTAATCGGGCTCACTAGCACAGATACGCAGTATTTT. Filled out from reference TRBV30 and TRBJ2-3, the complete variable domain reads SQTIHQWPATLVQPVGSPLSLECTVEGTSNPNLYWYRQAAGRGLQLLFYSVGIGQISSEVPQNLSASRPQDRQFILSSKKLLLSDSGFYLCAWSVIGLTSTDTQYFGPGTRLTVL.

The CDR3 coding sequence is TGTGCTAGTGGTACCAGTGGGGGATCCCCTGAAGCTTTCTTT. It is translated as CASGTSGGSPEAFF. This chain joins TRBV12-5 and TRBJ1-1; the D gene is possibly TRBD1 (5 bases). The CDR3 sequence is 14 residues long. Deletions cut 5 bases from V and 6 bases from J, with 16 bases between. CDR1 is LGHNT, CDR2 FRNRAP, per germline.

The genes are TRBV6-5 and TRBJ1-2; D is possibly TRBD1 (5 bases). The CDR3 is 13 residues long. Trimming left V 6 bases short and J 8 bases short, with 16 bases between. Germline values: CDR1 MNHEY, CDR2 SVGAGI. The CDR3 protein is CASSRQPRGGYTF. The CDR3 DNA sequence: TGTGCCAGCAGCCGACAGCCCCGCGGGGGCTACACCTTC.

CDR3 sequence: CASSFIQPGQGTEAFF. Here the CDR3 DNA reads TGTGCCAGCAGTTTTATTCAGCCGGGACAGGGCACTGAAGCTTTCTTT. The rearrangement joins TRBV28 to TRBJ1-1; 9 bases are a match to TRBD1. CDR1 and CDR2 (germline): MDHEN, SYDVKM. The J segment lost 4 bases and the V segment lost 3 bases, leaving 9 bases of the junction unmatched. The CDR3 has 16 amino acids.

This clone showed up just once. The chain is built from TRBV6-4 and TRBJ2-2; 8 bases are shared with TRBD1. The germline V gene encodes CDR1 MRHNA and CDR2 SNTAGT. The CDR3 loop spans 13 amino acids. V dropped 6 bases and J dropped 6; count of bases not matched to a gene: 3. The CDR3 bases are TGTGCCAGCAGACAGGGGGAGGCCGGGGAGCTGTTTTTT. Amino acids: CASRQGEAGELFF.

The CDR3 nucleotides read TGTGCCACGGGACAGGCCACTAACTATGGCTACACCTTC. Translating it yields CATGQATNYGYTF. V usage is TRBV2 and J usage is TRBJ1-2, with 8 nucleotides matching TRBD1. J gave up 0 bases and V 10 bases, and 4 bases lay outside the gene matches. The CDR3 is 13 amino acids. Germline V gene lookup returns CDR1 SNHLY and CDR2 FYNNEI.

The chain carries TRBV5-4 and TRBJ2-2; tentative D call: TRBD1 (5 bases). The germline CDR1 and CDR2 sequences are SGHNT and YYREEE (reference sequence). The CDR3 loop spans 15 amino acids. Between the trimmed V and J ends, which lost 5 bases and 4 bases, there was a span of 15 bases. CDR3 sequence reads: CASRDSPGLTGELFF. CDR3 coding DNA: TGTGCCAGCAGAGACAGCCCCGGGCTCACCGGGGAGCTGTTTTTT.

The rearrangement links TRBV5-5 to TRBJ2-7, with a possible D match to TRBD2 (5 bases). Trimming removed 2 bases from V and 7 bases from J, with 10 bases in between. The CDR3 is 12 residues long. Looked up from germline, CDR1 is SGHKS and CDR2 is YYEKEE (reference sequence). Written as DNA, the CDR3 is TGTGCCAGCAGCTTTGTTACGGGAGAGCAGTACTTC. Translation: CASSFVTGEQYF.

The rearrangement joins TRBV27 to TRBJ1-4, with TRBD1 matching 10 bases. This CDR3 spans 15 amino acids. Germline V lookup: CDR1 MNHEY, CDR2 SMNVEV (reference sequence). J was trimmed by 7 bases and V by 6 bases; bases with no gene match: 8. In DNA form, the CDR3 reads TGTGCCAGCAGCCTCCTCCGGGACAGGGGTGAAAAACTGTTTTTT. Translation: CASSLLRDRGEKLFF.

The chain recombines TRBV5-1 with TRBJ1-2, with D maybe TRBD1 (6 bases). Trimming removed 0 bases from V and 4 bases from J, with 19 bases in between. The germline gives CDR1 SGHRS, CDR2 YFSETQ. This CDR3 is built from 17 residues. The CDR3 protein is CASSLATGRELLYGYTF. CDR3 DNA sequence: TGCGCCAGCAGCTTGGCAACAGGGAGGGAACTACTCTATGGCTACACCTTC.

The chain carries TRBV5-1 and TRBJ2-2; D is perhaps TRBD1 or TRBD2 (5 bases each). The germline V gene has CDR1 SGHRS and CDR2 YFSETQ. V lost 4 bases and J 3 bases, leaving 16 bases between the germline ends. This CDR3 has 16 residues. In DNA, the CDR3 is TGCGCCAGCAGCCCGTCGTGGGGGAGTGACACCGGGGAGCTGTTTTTT. This gives the protein CASSPSWGSDTGELFF.

The chain is built from TRBV6-1 and TRBJ2-2; 10 nucleotides agree with TRBD1. Per the germline V gene, CDR1 is MNHNS and CDR2 is SASEGT. The CDR3 length is 15 residues. Trimming cost V 10 bases and J 6 bases; bases outside gene matches: 11. This CDR3 is CATILGTGAAGELFF. CDR3 nucleotides: TGTGCCACCATATTAGGGACAGGGGCGGCCGGGGAGCTGTTTTTT.

The chain carries TRBV28 and TRBJ1-1, with no clear D. This CDR3 has 11 amino acids. CDR1 is MDHEN, CDR2 SYDVKM, per germline. Trimming cost V 2 bases and J 5 bases, with 3 bases left between them. In DNA form, the CDR3 reads TGTGCCAGCAGTTTAAGTACTGAAGCTTTCTTT. Translating gives CASSLSTEAFF.